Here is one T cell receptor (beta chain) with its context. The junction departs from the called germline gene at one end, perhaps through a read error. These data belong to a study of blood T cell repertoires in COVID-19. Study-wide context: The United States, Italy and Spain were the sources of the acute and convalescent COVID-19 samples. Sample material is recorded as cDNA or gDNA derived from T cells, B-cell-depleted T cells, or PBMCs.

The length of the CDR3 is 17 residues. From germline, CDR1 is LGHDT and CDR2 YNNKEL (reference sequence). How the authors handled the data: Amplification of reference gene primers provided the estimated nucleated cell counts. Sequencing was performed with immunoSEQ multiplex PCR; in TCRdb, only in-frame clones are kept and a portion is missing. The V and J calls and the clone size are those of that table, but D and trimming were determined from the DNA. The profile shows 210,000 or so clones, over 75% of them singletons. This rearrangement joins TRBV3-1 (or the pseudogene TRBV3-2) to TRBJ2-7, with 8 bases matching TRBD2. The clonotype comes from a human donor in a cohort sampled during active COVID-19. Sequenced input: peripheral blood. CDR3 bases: TGTGCCAGCAAAAAACCCCCCGGGACTAGGGTACCCTACGAGCGGTACTTC. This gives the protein CASKKPPGTRVPYERYF.